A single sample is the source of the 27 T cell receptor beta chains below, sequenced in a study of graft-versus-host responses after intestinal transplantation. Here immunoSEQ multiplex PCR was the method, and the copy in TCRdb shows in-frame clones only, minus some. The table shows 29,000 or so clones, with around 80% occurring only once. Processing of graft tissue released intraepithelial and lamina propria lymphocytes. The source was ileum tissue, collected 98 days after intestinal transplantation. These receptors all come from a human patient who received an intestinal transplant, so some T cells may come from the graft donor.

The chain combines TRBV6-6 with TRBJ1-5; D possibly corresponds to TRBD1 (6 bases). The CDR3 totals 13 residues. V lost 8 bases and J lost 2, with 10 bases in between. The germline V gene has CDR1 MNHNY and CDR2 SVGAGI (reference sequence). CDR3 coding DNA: TGTGCCAGCGGTCCAGGGGGCAATCAGCCCCAGCATTTT. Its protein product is CASGPGGNQPQHF.

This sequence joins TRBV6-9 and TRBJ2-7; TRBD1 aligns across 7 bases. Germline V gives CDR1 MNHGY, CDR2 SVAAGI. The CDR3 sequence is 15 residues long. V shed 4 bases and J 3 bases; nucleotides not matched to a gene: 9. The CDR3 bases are TGTGCCAGCAGTTCTTCATCGGACAGGTACTACGAGCAGTACTTC. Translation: CASSSSSDRYYEQYF.

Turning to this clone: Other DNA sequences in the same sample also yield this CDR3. DNA of the CDR3: TGCAGCGTCAGGGACAGCTACGAGCAGTACTTC. Protein sequence: CSVRDSYEQYF. This chain uses TRBV29-1 with TRBJ2-7; TRBD1 aligns across 7 bases. Germline V CDR1 and CDR2: SQVTM, ANQGSEA. The CDR3 is made up of 11 amino acids. V shed 6 bases and J 3 bases; nucleotides not matched to a gene: 2.

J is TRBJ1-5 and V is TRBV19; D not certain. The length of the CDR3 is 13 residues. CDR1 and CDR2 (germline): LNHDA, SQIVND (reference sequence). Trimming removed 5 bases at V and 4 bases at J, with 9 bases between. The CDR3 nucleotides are TGTGCCAGTAGTTACAGCTTGAATCAGCCCCAGCATTTT. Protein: CASSYSLNQPQHF.

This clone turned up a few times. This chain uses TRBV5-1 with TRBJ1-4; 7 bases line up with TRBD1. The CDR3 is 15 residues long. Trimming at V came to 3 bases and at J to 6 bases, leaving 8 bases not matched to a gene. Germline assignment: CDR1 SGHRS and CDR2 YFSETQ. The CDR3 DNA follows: TGCGCCAGCAGCTCACCGGGACAGCCGGATGAAAAACTGTTTTTT. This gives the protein CASSSPGQPDEKLFF.

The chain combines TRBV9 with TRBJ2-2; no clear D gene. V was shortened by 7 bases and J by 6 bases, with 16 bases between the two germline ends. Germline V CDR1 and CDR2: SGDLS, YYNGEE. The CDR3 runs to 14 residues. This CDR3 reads CASQSRSYSGELFF. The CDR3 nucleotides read TGTGCCAGCCAATCACGGAGCTACTCCGGGGAGCTGTTTTTT.

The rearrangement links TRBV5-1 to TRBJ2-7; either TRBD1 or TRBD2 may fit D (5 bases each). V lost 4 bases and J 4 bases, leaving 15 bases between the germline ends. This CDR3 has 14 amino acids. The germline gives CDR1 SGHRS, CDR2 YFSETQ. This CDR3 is CASSPPGRLYEQYF. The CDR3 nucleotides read TGCGCCAGCAGCCCCCCGGGGCGGCTTTACGAGCAGTACTTC.

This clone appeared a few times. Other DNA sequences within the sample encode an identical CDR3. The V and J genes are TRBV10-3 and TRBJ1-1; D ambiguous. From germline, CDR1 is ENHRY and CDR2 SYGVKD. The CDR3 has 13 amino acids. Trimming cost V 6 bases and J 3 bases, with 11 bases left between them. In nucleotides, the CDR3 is TGTGCCATCAGGGGATGGGAGGACACTGAAGCTTTCTTT. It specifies CAIRGWEDTEAFF.

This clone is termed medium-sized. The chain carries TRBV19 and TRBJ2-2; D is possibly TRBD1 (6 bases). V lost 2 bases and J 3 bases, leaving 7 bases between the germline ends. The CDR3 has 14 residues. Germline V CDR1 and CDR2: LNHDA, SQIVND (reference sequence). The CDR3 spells CASSIQGYTGELFF. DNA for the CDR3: TGTGCCAGTAGTATACAGGGGTACACCGGGGAGCTGTTTTTT. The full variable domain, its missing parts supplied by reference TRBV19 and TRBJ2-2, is DGGITQSPKYLFRKEGQNVTLSCEQNLNHDAMYWYRQDPGQGLRLIYYSQIVNDFQKGDIAEGYSVSREKKESFPLTVTSAQKNPTAFYLCASSIQGYTGELFFGEGSRLTVL.

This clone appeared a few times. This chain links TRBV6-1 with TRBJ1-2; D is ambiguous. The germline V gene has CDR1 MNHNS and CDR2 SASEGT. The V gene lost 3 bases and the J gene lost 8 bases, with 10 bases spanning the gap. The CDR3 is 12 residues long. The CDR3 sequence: CASSDRFGGYTF. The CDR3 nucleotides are TGTGCCAGCAGTGACAGGTTCGGAGGCTACACCTTC.

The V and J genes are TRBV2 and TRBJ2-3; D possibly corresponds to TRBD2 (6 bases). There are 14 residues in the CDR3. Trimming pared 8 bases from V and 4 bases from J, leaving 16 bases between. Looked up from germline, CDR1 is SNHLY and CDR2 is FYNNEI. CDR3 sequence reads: CASPGGGTPDTQYF. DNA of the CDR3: TGTGCCAGCCCCGGGGGAGGCACACCAGATACGCAGTATTTT.

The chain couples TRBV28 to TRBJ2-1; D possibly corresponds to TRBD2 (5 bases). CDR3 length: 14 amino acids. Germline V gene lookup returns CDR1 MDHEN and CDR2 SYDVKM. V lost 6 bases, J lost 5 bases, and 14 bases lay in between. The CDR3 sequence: CASSPYRADNEQFF. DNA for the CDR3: TGTGCCAGCAGCCCTTATAGAGCGGACAATGAGCAGTTCTTC. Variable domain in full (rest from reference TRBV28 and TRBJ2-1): DVKVTQSSRYLVKRTGEKVFLECVQDMDHENMFWYRQDPGLGLRLIYFSYDVKMKEKGDIPEGYSVSREKKERFSLILESASTNQTSMYLCASSPYRADNEQFFGPGTRLTVL.

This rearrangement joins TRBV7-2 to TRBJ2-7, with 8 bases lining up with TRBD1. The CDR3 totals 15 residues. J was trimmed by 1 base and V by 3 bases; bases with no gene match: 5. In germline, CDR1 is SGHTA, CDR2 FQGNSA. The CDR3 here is CASSFDRGGSYEQYF. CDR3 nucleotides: TGTGCCAGCAGCTTCGACAGGGGAGGATCCTACGAGCAGTACTTC. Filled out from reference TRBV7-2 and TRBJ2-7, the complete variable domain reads GAGVSQSPSNKVTEKGKDVELRCDPISGHTALYWYRQSLGQGLEFLIYFQGNSAPDKSGLPSDRFSAERTGGSVSTLTIQRTQQEDSAVYLCASSFDRGGSYEQYFGPGTRLTVT.

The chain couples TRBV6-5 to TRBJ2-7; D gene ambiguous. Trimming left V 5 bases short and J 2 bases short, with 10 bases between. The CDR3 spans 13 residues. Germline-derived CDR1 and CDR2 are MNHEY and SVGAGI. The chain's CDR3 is CASSEGNPYEQYF. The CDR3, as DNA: TGTGCCAGCAGTGAAGGTAACCCCTACGAGCAGTACTTC.

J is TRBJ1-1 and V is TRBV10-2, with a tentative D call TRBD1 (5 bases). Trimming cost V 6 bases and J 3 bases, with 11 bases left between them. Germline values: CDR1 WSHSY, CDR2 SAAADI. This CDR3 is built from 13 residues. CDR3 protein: CASRWGSHTEAFF. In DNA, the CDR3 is TGCGCCAGCAGGTGGGGCAGCCACACTGAAGCTTTCTTT.

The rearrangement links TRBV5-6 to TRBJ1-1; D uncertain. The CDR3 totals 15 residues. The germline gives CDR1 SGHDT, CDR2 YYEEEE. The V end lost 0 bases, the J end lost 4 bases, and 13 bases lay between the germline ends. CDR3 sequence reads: CASSLAGVVGTEAFF. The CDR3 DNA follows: TGTGCCAGCAGCTTGGCTGGGGTAGTGGGCACTGAAGCTTTCTTT.

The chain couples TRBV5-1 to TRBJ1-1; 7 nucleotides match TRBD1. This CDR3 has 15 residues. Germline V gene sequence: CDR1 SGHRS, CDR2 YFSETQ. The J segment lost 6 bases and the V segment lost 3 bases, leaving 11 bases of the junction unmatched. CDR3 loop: CASSSKTGTEPEAFF. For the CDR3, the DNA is TGCGCCAGCAGCTCAAAGACCGGGACAGAACCTGAAGCTTTCTTT.

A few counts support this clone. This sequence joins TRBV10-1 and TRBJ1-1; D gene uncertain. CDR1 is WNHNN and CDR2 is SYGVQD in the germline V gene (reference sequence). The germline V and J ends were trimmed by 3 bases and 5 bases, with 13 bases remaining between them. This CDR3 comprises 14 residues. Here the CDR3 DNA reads TGCGCCAGCAGTGATTCGGCCGCCGATACTGAAGCTTTCTTT. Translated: CASSDSAADTEAFF.

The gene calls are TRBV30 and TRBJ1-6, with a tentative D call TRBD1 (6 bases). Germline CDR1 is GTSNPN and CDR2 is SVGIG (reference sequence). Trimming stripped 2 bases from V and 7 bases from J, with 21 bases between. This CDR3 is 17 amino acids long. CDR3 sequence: CAWSPRPQGSQNSPLHF. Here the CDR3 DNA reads TGTGCCTGGAGTCCTAGGCCACAGGGATCTCAGAATTCACCCCTCCACTTT.

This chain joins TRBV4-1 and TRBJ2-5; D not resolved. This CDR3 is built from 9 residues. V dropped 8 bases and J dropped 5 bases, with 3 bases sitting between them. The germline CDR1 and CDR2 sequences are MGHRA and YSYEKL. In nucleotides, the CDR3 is TGCGCCAGCGGCGAGACCCAGTACTTC. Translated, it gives CASGETQYF.

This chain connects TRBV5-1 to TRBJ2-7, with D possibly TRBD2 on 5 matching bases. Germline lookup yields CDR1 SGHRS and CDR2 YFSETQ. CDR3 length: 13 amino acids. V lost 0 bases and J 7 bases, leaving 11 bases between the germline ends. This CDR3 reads CASSLEATGEQYF. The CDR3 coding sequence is TGCGCCAGCAGCTTGGAGGCGACGGGGGAGCAGTACTTC. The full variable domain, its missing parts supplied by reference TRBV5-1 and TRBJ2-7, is KAGVTQTPRYLIKTRGQQVTLSCSPISGHRSVSWYQQTPGQGLQFLFEYFSETQRNKGNFPGRFSGRQFSNSRSEMNVSTLELGDSALYLCASSLEATGEQYFGPGTRLTVT.

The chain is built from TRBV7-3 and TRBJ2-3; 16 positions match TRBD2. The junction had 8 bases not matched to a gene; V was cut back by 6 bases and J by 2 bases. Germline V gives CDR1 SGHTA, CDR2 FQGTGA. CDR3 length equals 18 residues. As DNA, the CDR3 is TGTGCCAGCAGTTCAACCGGGACTAGCGGGGGGGACACAGATACGCAGTATTTT. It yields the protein CASSSTGTSGGDTDTQYF.

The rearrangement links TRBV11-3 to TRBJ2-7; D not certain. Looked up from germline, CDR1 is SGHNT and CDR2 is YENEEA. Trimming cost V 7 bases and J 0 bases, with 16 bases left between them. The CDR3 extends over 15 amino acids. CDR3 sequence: CASTMVRTTSYEQYF. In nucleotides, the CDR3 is TGTGCCAGCACCATGGTCCGTACCACCTCCTACGAGCAGTACTTC.

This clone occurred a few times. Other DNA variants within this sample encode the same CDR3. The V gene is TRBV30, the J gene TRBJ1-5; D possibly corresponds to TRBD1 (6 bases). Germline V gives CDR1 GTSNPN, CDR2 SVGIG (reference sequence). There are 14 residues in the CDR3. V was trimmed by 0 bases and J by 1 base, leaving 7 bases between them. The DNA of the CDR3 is TGTGCCTGGAGTGTAGGGGGGAGCAATCAGCCCCAGCATTTT. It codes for CAWSVGGSNQPQHF.

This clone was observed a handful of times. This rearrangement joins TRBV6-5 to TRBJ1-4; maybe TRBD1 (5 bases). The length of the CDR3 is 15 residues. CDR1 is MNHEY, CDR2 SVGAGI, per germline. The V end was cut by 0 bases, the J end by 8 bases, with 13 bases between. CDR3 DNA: TGTGCCAGCAGTTACTCTGCCCAGGGCGGAGAAAAACTGTTTTTT. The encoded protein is CASSYSAQGGEKLFF.

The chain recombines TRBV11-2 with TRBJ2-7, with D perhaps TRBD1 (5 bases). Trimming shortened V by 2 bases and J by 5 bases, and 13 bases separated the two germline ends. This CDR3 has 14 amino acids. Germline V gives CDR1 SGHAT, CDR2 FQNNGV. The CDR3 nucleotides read TGTGCCAGCAGCTTATCCCAGGGTGTCCACGAGCAGTACTTC. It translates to CASSLSQGVHEQYF.

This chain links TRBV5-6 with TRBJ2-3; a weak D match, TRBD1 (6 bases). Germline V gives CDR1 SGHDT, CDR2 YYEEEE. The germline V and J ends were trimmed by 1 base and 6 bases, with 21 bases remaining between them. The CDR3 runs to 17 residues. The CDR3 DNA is TGTGCCAGCAGCTTGTGGGGTATTCAGGGGAAGGAGGATACGCAGTATTTT. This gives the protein CASSLWGIQGKEDTQYF.